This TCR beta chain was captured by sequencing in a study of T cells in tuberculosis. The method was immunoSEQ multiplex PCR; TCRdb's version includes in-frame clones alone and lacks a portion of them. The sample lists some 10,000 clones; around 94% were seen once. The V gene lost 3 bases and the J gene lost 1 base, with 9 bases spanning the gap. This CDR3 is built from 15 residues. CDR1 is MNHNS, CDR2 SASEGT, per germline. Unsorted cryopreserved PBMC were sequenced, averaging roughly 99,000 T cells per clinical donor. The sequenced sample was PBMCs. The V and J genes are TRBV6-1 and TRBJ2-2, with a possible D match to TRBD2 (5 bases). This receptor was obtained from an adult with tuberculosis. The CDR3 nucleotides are TGTGCCAGCAGTGAGAGCGGAGGGAACACCGGGGAGCTGTTTTTT. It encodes CASSESGGNTGELFF.